Listed below are T cell receptor beta chains from one sample, sequenced in a study of cytomegalovirus exposure and HLA in healthy donors. Assay used: immunoSEQ multiplex PCR; TCRdb lists only in-frame clones, some missing. Of more than 70,000 clones listed, approximately 94% are singletons. The sequencing sample was made of PBMCs. The receptor set was obtained from a woman under 30 in good health and CMV-seronegative. Both conserved end residues are part of each CDR3. Fields, in order: clone size, D gene, J gene, V gene, CDR3 protein, CDR3 DNA. A D gene is named only where the DNA matches it firmly. Part of the rows lack a size; the others show once, few, many or a class for expanded clones.

>-|-|TRBJ2-3|TRBV6-1
CASCRTQGEADTQYF
TGTGCCAGCTGTAGAACCCAGGGGGAGGCAGATACGCAGTATTTT
>once|TRBD1|TRBJ1-5|TRBV9
CASSQGQGQGPQHF
TGTGCCAGCAGCCAGGGACAGGGCCAAGGGCCCCAGCATTTT
>-|-|TRBJ1-1|TRBV7-3
CASSLAGLAEAFF
TGTGCCAGCAGCTTAGCAGGGTTGGCTGAAGCTTTCTTT
>-|TRBD1|TRBJ2-5|TRBV5-4
CASSWGTASFQETQYF
TGTGCCAGCAGCTGGGGGACAGCATCCTTCCAAGAGACCCAGTACTTC
>few|TRBD1|TRBJ1-4|TRBV4-1
CASSQDQGTGSEKLFF
TGCGCCAGCAGCCAAGATCAAGGGACAGGGAGTGAAAAACTGTTTTTT
>-|TRBD1|TRBJ2-4|TRBV11-2
CASSPRQGVAKNIQYF
TGTGCCAGCAGCCCCCGACAGGGCGTAGCCAAAAACATTCAGTACTTC
>-|TRBD2|TRBJ2-7|TRBV7-9
CASSLGGGTYEQYF
TGTGCCAGCAGCTTAGGGGGGGGAACCTACGAGCAGTACTTC
>-|-|TRBJ2-3|TRBV7-2
CASSLDGPDTQYF
TGTGCCAGCAGCTTAGATGGCCCAGATACGCAGTATTTT
>-|TRBD2|TRBJ2-1|TRBV11-2
CASSLSSGNSYNEQFF
TGTGCCAGCAGCTTATCTAGCGGTAACTCCTACAATGAGCAGTTCTTC
>once|-|TRBJ1-2|TRBV5-4
CASSLQGALDGYTF
TGTGCCAGCAGCTTACAAGGGGCGCTGGATGGCTACACCTTC
>-|-|TRBJ2-1|TRBV7-2
CASSLGTGNYNEQFF
TGTGCCAGCAGCTTAGGGACGGGGAACTACAATGAGCAGTTCTTC
>-|TRBD1|TRBJ1-4|TRBV5-6
CASSLPTGGANEKLFF
TGTGCCAGCAGCCTCCCTACAGGGGGCGCAAATGAAAAACTGTTTTTT
>-|-|TRBJ1-5|TRBV29-1
CSAGTQNQPQHF
TGCAGCGCCGGGACACAGAATCAGCCCCAGCATTTT
>-|TRBD2|TRBJ2-1|TRBV2
CASSEVAGTIGNEQFF
TGTGCCAGCAGTGAGGTAGCGGGAACAATAGGGAATGAGCAGTTCTTC
>-|TRBD1|TRBJ2-7|TRBV6-5
CASRRDRASTYEQYF
TGTGCCAGCAGAAGGGACAGGGCTTCGACCTACGAGCAGTACTTC
>-|-|TRBJ1-4|TRBV6-5
CASSPRGGQEKLFF
TGTGCCAGCAGTCCCCGTGGGGGCCAAGAAAAACTGTTTTTT
>-|-|TRBJ2-7|TRBV28
CPWAFSSYEQYF
TGTCCGTGGGCCTTTAGCTCCTACGAGCAGTACTTC
>-|-|TRBJ2-3|TRBV7-9
CASSTTFGSTDTQYF
TGTGCCAGCAGTACTACTTTCGGAAGCACAGATACGCAGTATTTT
>-|TRBD1|TRBJ2-7|TRBV4-1
CASSQETGTVVYEQYF
TGCGCCAGCAGCCAGGAAACCGGGACAGTTGTCTACGAGCAGTACTTC
>once|TRBD2|TRBJ2-2|TRBV7-6
CASNPLAGGARTGELFF
TGTGCCAGCAATCCACTAGCGGGGGGCGCGAGGACCGGGGAGCTGTTTTTT
>-|-|TRBJ2-3|TRBV4-1
CASSQVAGSTDTQYF
TGCGCCAGCAGCCAAGTTGCGGGGAGCACAGATACGCAGTATTTT
>-|TRBD2|TRBJ2-3|TRBV7-9
CASSPGGGDTDTQYF
TGTGCCAGCAGCCCCGGGGGGGGAGACACAGATACGCAGTATTTT
>-|TRBD1|TRBJ2-7|TRBV7-9
CASSPPTGFYEQYF
TGTGCCAGCAGCCCTCCGACAGGGTTTTACGAGCAGTACTTC
>-|-|TRBJ2-3|TRBV14
CASSQDTSIDTQYF
TGTGCCAGCAGCCAAGACACGTCTATAGATACGCAGTATTTT
>-|-|TRBJ2-7|TRBV12-2
CASRLPWVSGRAFYEQYF
TGTGCAAGTCGCTTGCCTTGGGTTAGCGGGAGGGCCTTCTACGAGCAGTACTTC
>-|TRBD1|TRBJ2-5|TRBV7-8
CASSRDRGQETQYF
TGTGCCAGCAGCCGCGACAGGGGCCAAGAGACCCAGTACTTC
>-|TRBD1|TRBJ1-5|TRBV28
CASSLWLIRGYNQPQHF
TGTGCCAGCAGTTTATGGTTGATCAGGGGGTACAATCAGCCCCAGCATTTT
>-|TRBD2|TRBJ2-1|TRBV13
CASSSRTSGTPPPPYNEQFF
TGTGCCAGCAGCTCAAGGACTAGCGGGACCCCTCCCCCCCCCTACAATGAGCAGTTCTTC
>-|-|TRBJ1-6|TRBV9
CASSVASGSYNSPLHF
TGTGCCAGCAGCGTAGCCTCCGGGTCCTATAATTCACCCCTCCACTTT
>-|-|TRBJ2-4|TRBV18
CASSPPTQPGKNIQYF
TGTGCCAGCTCACCACCGACGCAGCCAGGGAAAAACATTCAGTACTTC
>-|TRBD1|TRBJ1-5|TRBV28
CASSFRGTDSNQPQHF
TGTGCCAGCAGTTTCCGCGGGACAGATAGCAATCAGCCCCAGCATTTT
>-|-|TRBJ2-7|TRBV6-5
CASWSRDEVGEQYF
TGTGCCAGCTGGAGCAGAGACGAAGTTGGCGAGCAGTACTTC
>-|TRBD1|TRBJ2-7|TRBV10-2
CASIPTGMSYEQYF
TGCGCCAGCATCCCGACAGGGATGTCATACGAGCAGTACTTC
>-|TRBD1|TRBJ2-2|TRBV5-4
CASSSGTVTGELFF
TGTGCCAGCAGCTCCGGGACAGTTACCGGGGAGCTGTTTTTT
>-|-|TRBJ1-2|TRBV6-5
CASSPGTIYTF
TGTGCCAGCAGTCCCGGGACAATTTACACCTTC
>once|-|TRBJ2-3|TRBV9
CASSARLGASTDTQYF
TGTGCCAGCAGCGCCCGTCTAGGGGCTAGCACAGATACGCAGTATTTT
>-|TRBD2|TRBJ2-3|TRBV5-4
CASSLMRGGRDTQYF
TGTGCCAGCAGCTTGATGCGGGGGGGCCGGGATACGCAGTATTTT
>-|TRBD2|TRBJ2-5|TRBV6-5
CASTNSGRGQETQYF
TGTGCCAGCACCAATAGCGGGAGAGGGCAAGAGACCCAGTACTTC
>-|TRBD1|TRBJ1-5|TRBV5-6
CASSSTRGPRNNQPQHF
TGTGCCAGCAGCTCGACCAGGGGGCCACGGAACAATCAGCCCCAGCATTTT
>-|TRBD1|TRBJ1-1|TRBV19
CASKGQGDGEAFF
TGTGCCAGTAAAGGCCAGGGGGACGGTGAAGCTTTCTTT
>-|TRBD1|TRBJ1-2|TRBV6-5
CASSYGTVPFYGYTF
TGTGCCAGCAGTTACGGGACAGTGCCTTTCTATGGCTACACCTTC
>once|-|TRBJ2-3|TRBV18
CASSLESTDTQYF
TGTGCCAGCTCACTAGAGAGTACAGATACGCAGTATTTT
>-|TRBD1|TRBJ1-2|TRBV5-1
CASSRDRDNYGYTF
TGCGCCAGCAGCCGGGACAGGGATAACTATGGCTACACCTTC
>-|-|TRBJ1-5|TRBV19
CASSGGGWPQHF
TGTGCCAGTAGCGGGGGGGGCTGGCCCCAGCATTTT
>-|-|TRBJ2-3|TRBV29-1
CSVLWATDTQYF
TGCAGCGTCTTATGGGCCACAGATACGCAGTATTTT
>-|-|TRBJ2-1|TRBV10-1
CASSELVSHEQFF
TGCGCCAGCAGTGAATTAGTAAGCCATGAGCAGTTCTTC
>-|TRBD1|TRBJ1-5|TRBV19
CASSRQGTQPQHF
TGTGCCAGTAGTAGACAGGGTACTCAGCCCCAGCATTTT
>-|TRBD1|TRBJ2-1|TRBV7-8
CASSLDRGAYNEQFF
TGTGCCAGCAGTCTAGACAGGGGGGCGTACAATGAGCAGTTCTTC
>-|TRBD2|TRBJ2-1|TRBV7-2
CASSVLAGVVDEQFF
TGTGCCAGCAGCGTACTAGCGGGAGTTGTCGATGAGCAGTTCTTC
>-|-|TRBJ2-2|TRBV13
CASSISFGELFF
TGTGCCAGCAGCATCAGTTTCGGGGAGCTGTTTTTT
>-|-|TRBJ1-2|TRBV28
CASSPLTGLHYGYTF
TGTGCCAGCAGTCCCCTGACAGGTCTACACTATGGCTACACCTTC
>-|TRBD1|TRBJ2-1|TRBV5-4
CASSRQGANEQFF
TGTGCCAGCAGCCGACAGGGGGCTAATGAGCAGTTCTTC
>-|-|TRBJ1-2|TRBV5-6
CASSPSGGIGYGYTF
TGTGCCAGCAGCCCCAGTGGGGGGATAGGCTATGGCTACACCTTC
>-|TRBD2|TRBJ2-2|TRBV2
CASSGRAGRTNTGELFF
TGTGCCAGCAGTGGTCGAGCGGGAAGGACGAACACCGGGGAGCTGTTTTTT
>-|-|TRBJ2-7|TRBV16
CASSQSHNYEQYF
TGTGCCAGCAGCCAATCCCACAACTACGAGCAGTACTTC